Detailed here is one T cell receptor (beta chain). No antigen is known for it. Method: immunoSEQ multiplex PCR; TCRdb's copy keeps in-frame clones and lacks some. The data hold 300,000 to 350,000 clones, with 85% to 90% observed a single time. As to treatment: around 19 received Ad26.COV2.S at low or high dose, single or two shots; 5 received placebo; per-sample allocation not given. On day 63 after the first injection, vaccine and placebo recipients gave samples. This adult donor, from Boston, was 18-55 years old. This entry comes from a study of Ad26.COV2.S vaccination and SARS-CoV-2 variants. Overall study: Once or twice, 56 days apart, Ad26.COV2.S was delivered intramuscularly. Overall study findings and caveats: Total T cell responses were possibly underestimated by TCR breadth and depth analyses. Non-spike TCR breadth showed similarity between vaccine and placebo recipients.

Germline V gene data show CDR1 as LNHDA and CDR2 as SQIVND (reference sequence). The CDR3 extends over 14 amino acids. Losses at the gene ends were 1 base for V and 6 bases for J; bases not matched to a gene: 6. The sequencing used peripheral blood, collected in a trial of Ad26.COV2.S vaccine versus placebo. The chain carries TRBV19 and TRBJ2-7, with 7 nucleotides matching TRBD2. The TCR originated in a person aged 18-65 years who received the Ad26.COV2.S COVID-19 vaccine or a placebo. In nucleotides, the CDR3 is TGTGCCAGTAGTATAGTGGCGGGAGATCCCGAGCAGTACTTC. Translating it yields CASSIVAGDPEQYF. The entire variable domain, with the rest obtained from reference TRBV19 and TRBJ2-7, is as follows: DGGITQSPKYLFRKEGQNVTLSCEQNLNHDAMYWYRQDPGQGLRLIYYSQIVNDFQKGDIAEGYSVSREKKESFPLTVTSAQKNPTAFYLCASSIVAGDPEQYFGPGTRLTVT.